Sequencing of this T cell receptor beta chain was carried out in a study of shared clonotypes between healthy human individuals. Study at large: Aged between 18 and 49, the donors were a couple of women and three men.

As for this clone: Its antigen is not known. A much larger clonotype is one base distant, so this may be a read error.

General study points: Larger estimated richness was generally seen in naive subsets than in memory subsets.

Germline V CDR1 and CDR2: SGDLS, YYNGEE. There are 15 residues in the CDR3. Deep-level settings were used for running the assay. Sorted-subset replicate PCRs used about 200 ng DNA, roughly 28,000 T cell genomes. TCRdb's copy holds only in-frame clones and misses some; the assay was immunoSEQ multiplex PCR. The sample comprises about 1 million clones, around 76% of which are singletons, and 1.4% to 1.5% rests with the top ten. V and J are TRBV9 and TRBJ1-4; 7 nucleotides line up with TRBD1. Specimen: memory CD4+ T cells sorted from blood. This sample's subset: CD45RA-negative fraction. This clonotype was sampled from a man younger than 35 in good health. In nucleotides, the CDR3 is TGTGCCAGCAACGTAGTAGGGGGCAGAGGTGAAAAACTGTTTTTT. Protein sequence: CASNVVGGRGEKLFF.